This TCR beta chain was observed in a study of post-analysis software for immune sequencing data. Germline V gene data show CDR1 as LGHDT and CDR2 as YNNKEL (reference sequence). The length of the CDR3 is 13 residues. Between the trimmed V and J ends, which lost 1 base and 11 bases, there was a span of 14 bases. Study-level results: Several TRBV segments (TRBV5-6, TRBV5-1 and TRBV20-1 among them) occurred more frequently in patients than in controls. Those with multiple sclerosis, the patient group, showed significantly lower normalized Chao1 diversity than controls. Strong co-clustering by F measure was evident for samples that had been prepared in the same batch.

Prepared libraries of TCR beta cDNA carried unique molecular identifiers. There were roughly 0.95 to 10 million T cells, and 450,000 to 550,000 cDNA molecules came from them. TCRdb re-analysed the PCR reads in MiXCR, keeping a single row per CDR3 protein. The repertoire holds about 500,000 distinct CDR3 sequences, with approximately 46% as singletons. This clonotype was seen a few times. Its antigen is as yet unknown. The rearrangement uses TRBV3-1 and TRBJ2-5; D gene unclear. This receptor was identified in a girl aged 10 to 17 with multiple sclerosis. The source material was blood. For the CDR3, the DNA is TGTGCCAGCAGCCAAGTAGGTCTTTACCAGCAGTACTTC. As protein: CASSQVGLYQQYF.